This entry lists 20 T cell receptor beta chains sequenced from one sample in a study of cytomegalovirus exposure and HLA in healthy donors. The PCR ran on 60 Vbeta and 13 Jbeta primers. Using immunoSEQ multiplex PCR, the repertoire was profiled, and TCRdb retains in-frame clones only, with some absent. The repertoire holds 150,000 to 200,000 clones, roughly 87% seen once, with about 3.8% in the top ten. Sequenced: PBMCs. All receptors come from a man aged 50 to 59 in good health and CMV-seropositive.

The chain has TRBV30 and TRBJ2-7; 9 bases align to TRBD1. Germline loops: CDR1 GTSNPN, CDR2 SVGIG (reference sequence). V was pared by 2 bases and J by 4 bases, with 6 bases of the junction left unmatched. The CDR3 contains 14 residues. The DNA for the CDR3 is TGTGCCTGGAGTTACAGGGGGCGAGGGTACGAGCAGTACTTC. Translating it yields CAWSYRGRGYEQYF.

The CDR3 DNA reads TGTGCCAGCAGTTTTAGGGGCCAAGGGGGGGGCTCTGAAGCTTTCTTT. This translates into CASSFRGQGGGSEAFF. The genes are TRBV28 and TRBJ1-1; maybe TRBD1 (6 bases). Trimming left V 3 bases short and J 6 bases short, with 20 bases between. There are 16 residues in the CDR3. Germline loops: CDR1 MDHEN, CDR2 SYDVKM.

The rearrangement links TRBV28 to TRBJ2-1, with TRBD2 identical over 11 bases. With 6 bases clipped from V and 5 bases from J, the junction kept 6 bases outside the gene matches. From germline, CDR1 is MDHEN and CDR2 SYDVKM. This CDR3 is 15 amino acids long. The CDR3 sequence: CASRTSGNSNNEQFF. The CDR3 nucleotides read TGTGCCAGCAGGACTAGCGGGAACTCAAACAATGAGCAGTTCTTC.

This chain connects TRBV19 to TRBJ2-3; no clear D. CDR1 LNHDA and CDR2 SQIVND come from the germline V gene (reference sequence). CDR3 length: 13 residues. V dropped 11 bases and J dropped 4 bases, with 16 bases sitting between them. The CDR3 sequence: CAVGPGSPDTQYF. Here the CDR3 DNA reads TGTGCCGTCGGTCCGGGTTCCCCAGATACGCAGTATTTT.

The chain couples TRBV27 to TRBJ2-1, with D unresolved. This CDR3 comprises 17 residues. The V end lost 5 bases, the J end lost 4 bases, and 21 bases lay between the germline ends. Per germline, CDR1 MNHEY and CDR2 SMNVEV (reference sequence). CDR3 sequence (DNA): TGTGCCAGCAGTAACCCCTCAGGTCCTCCATATTACAATGAGCAGTTCTTC. It yields the protein CASSNPSGPPYYNEQFF.

A single count supports this clone. The chain links TRBV9 to TRBJ1-6, with D possibly being TRBD1 (6 bases). The germline CDR1 and CDR2 sequences are SGDLS and YYNGEE. The V end lost 1 base, the J end lost 7 bases, and 9 bases lay between the germline ends. The length of the CDR3 is 14 residues. CDR3 sequence (DNA): TGTGCCAGCAGCGTACACACAGGGAATTCACCCCTCCACTTT. Protein sequence: CASSVHTGNSPLHF.

The V gene is TRBV5-6, the J gene TRBJ1-1, with 7 bases fitting TRBD1. In germline, CDR1 is SGHDT, CDR2 YYEEEE. CDR3 size: 14 residues. With V trimmed by 0 bases and J by 2 bases, 1 base remained unmatched. CDR3 region: CASSLEGGNTEAFF. CDR3 coding DNA: TGTGCCAGCAGCTTGGAAGGGGGCAACACTGAAGCTTTCTTT.

The V call is TRBV2, the J call TRBJ1-2; no firm D call. The CDR3 runs to 13 residues. V was shortened by 1 base and J by 4 bases, with 7 bases between the two germline ends. Germline V lookup: CDR1 SNHLY, CDR2 FYNNEI. CDR3 DNA sequence: TGTGCCAGCAGTGAAGACAGACCCTATGGCTACACCTTC. Translated, it gives CASSEDRPYGYTF.

The rearrangement joins TRBV29-1 to TRBJ1-2, with 9 bases fitting TRBD1. Per germline, CDR1 SQVTM and CDR2 ANQGSEA. The CDR3 sequence is 13 residues long. The junction had 5 bases not matched to a gene; V was cut back by 6 bases and J by 3 bases. The CDR3 DNA sequence: TGCAGCGTCGGGACAGGGCAACACTATGGCTACACCTTC. This codes for CSVGTGQHYGYTF.

This clone was seen once. CDR3 in amino acids: CASSQGTPTDDRGTQYF. The CDR3 DNA reads TGTGCCAGCAGCCAAGGGACCCCTACTGACGATAGGGGCACGCAGTATTTT. V is TRBV4-2 and J is TRBJ2-3, with D perhaps TRBD1 (5 bases). The V end was cut by 1 base, the J end by 9 bases, with 23 bases between. Germline CDR1 is LGHNA and CDR2 is YNFKEQ. The CDR3 totals 17 residues.

This chain joins TRBV5-4 and TRBJ2-5; D gene uncertain. Germline assignment: CDR1 SGHNT and CDR2 YYREEE (reference sequence). This CDR3 is built from 15 residues. Deletions cut 0 bases from V and 7 bases from J, with 16 bases between. CDR3 in DNA: TGTGCCAGCAGCTTGGGTAGCCAAGGCGTGGGGACCCAGTACTTC. As protein: CASSLGSQGVGTQYF.

The V gene is TRBV9, the J gene TRBJ2-5, with D possibly being TRBD2 (7 bases). CDR3 length: 16 amino acids. In germline, CDR1 is SGDLS, CDR2 YYNGEE. Trimming stripped 0 bases from V and 5 bases from J, with 17 bases between. CDR3 amino acids: CASSVALRGGVETQYF. DNA of the CDR3: TGTGCCAGCAGCGTAGCTCTGAGGGGGGGGGTCGAGACCCAGTACTTC.

This chain joins TRBV7-2 and TRBJ1-2, with TRBD1 as a possible D gene (5 bases). Germline-derived CDR1 and CDR2 are SGHTA and FQGNSA. The CDR3 loop spans 13 amino acids. V dropped 1 base and J dropped 7 bases, with 10 bases sitting between them. The CDR3 DNA reads as TGTGCCAGCAGCTTAGGGCAGGGAAGTGGCTACACCTTC. Its protein is CASSLGQGSGYTF.

The CDR3 region has the DNA TGTGCCAGCACTCCGGACAGGAGCCGCCAAGAGACCCAGTACTTC. Translated, it gives CASTPDRSRQETQYF. The chain carries TRBV2 and TRBJ2-5; 7 bases align to TRBD1. Germline V lookup: CDR1 SNHLY, CDR2 FYNNEI. Trimming at V came to 7 bases and at J to 1 base, leaving 9 bases not matched to a gene. This CDR3 has 15 residues.

This chain connects TRBV5-5 to TRBJ1-1; TRBD1 agrees at 7 bases. From germline, CDR1 is SGHKS and CDR2 YYEKEE (reference sequence). This CDR3 spans 15 amino acids. J lost 1 base, V lost 3 bases, and 6 bases had no gene match. CDR3 residues: CASSSTGTANTEAFF. CDR3 nucleotides: TGTGCCAGCAGCTCAACCGGGACAGCGAACACTGAAGCTTTCTTT.

V gene TRBV9 combines with J gene TRBJ2-2, with D possibly TRBD2 on 5 matching bases. This CDR3 has 14 residues. Trimming removed 4 bases from V and 9 bases from J, with 16 bases in between. Germline V gene sequence: CDR1 SGDLS, CDR2 YYNGEE. CDR3 amino acids: CASSPRLLVRELFF. In nucleotides, the CDR3 is TGTGCCAGCAGCCCCCGCCTACTAGTGAGGGAGCTGTTTTTT. Drawing the rest from reference TRBV9 and TRBJ2-2, the complete variable domain is DSGVTQTPKHLITATGQRVTLRCSPRSGDLSVYWYQQSLDQGLQFLIQYYNGEERAKGNILERFSAQQFPDLHSELNLSSLELGDSALYFCASSPRLLVRELFFGEGSRLTVL.

V usage is TRBV5-1 and J usage is TRBJ2-3, with D hard to call. Germline V gives CDR1 SGHRS, CDR2 YFSETQ. Trimming shortened V by 0 bases and J by 0 bases, and 11 bases separated the two germline ends. The CDR3 is 16 residues long. The CDR3 loop reads CASSLASGFSTDTQYF. In DNA, the CDR3 is TGCGCCAGCAGCTTGGCTTCCGGGTTTAGCACAGATACGCAGTATTTT.

The gene calls are TRBV6-1 and TRBJ2-1, with D unresolved. Germline CDR1 and CDR2: MNHNS and SASEGT. The CDR3 extends over 13 amino acids. V gave up 5 bases and J gave up 3 bases, with 8 bases separating them. Here the CDR3 DNA reads TGTGCCAGCAGTCTAGAGGACTACAATGAGCAGTTCTTC. The encoded protein is CASSLEDYNEQFF.

The chain combines TRBV25-1 with TRBJ2-5; 8 bases align to TRBD2. This CDR3 comprises 16 residues. Germline lookup yields CDR1 MGHDK and CDR2 SYGVNS. With 2 bases clipped from V and 2 bases from J, the junction kept 7 bases outside the gene matches. Here the CDR3 DNA reads TGTGCCAGCAGTGAAGCGGGGGGCGGGAGTCAAGAGACCCAGTACTTC. Protein: CASSEAGGGSQETQYF.

The chain recombines TRBV10-1 with TRBJ1-1; D might be TRBD1 (6 bases). Trimming pared 3 bases from V and 5 bases from J, leaving 19 bases between. Germline V lookup: CDR1 WNHNN, CDR2 SYGVQD (reference sequence). CDR3 size: 16 residues. The CDR3, as DNA: TGCGCCAGCAGTGAACGGTTGGCAGGGGTAGGGACTGAAGCTTTCTTT. This translates into CASSERLAGVGTEAFF.